This entry describes one T cell receptor (beta chain). This clone was detected only once. Its antigen specificity is not known. Throughout, gene names and germline sequences are given for the mouse. Read sequence stops 1 residue before the CDR3 end, and the germline J gene provides the missing end. These data are taken from a study of tissue T cells after allogeneic stem cell transplantation (dated by TCRdb to between 2021 and 2024). Regarding the research as a whole: The study profiled TCR beta repertoires across many tissues from research autopsies of patients with and without GVHD, plus mouse models of GVHD. The human part of the study was a prospective observational study with no blinding and no randomization. The paper as a whole reports these results and caveats: The patient cohort was small and varied clinically, and sampling depth was recognized as a limitation. Within patients, how anatomically similar tissues were was a major factor shaping TCR repertoire composition, regardless of disease or transplant status. In both patients and mice, only a limited portion of the TCR repertoire detected in tissues was captured by blood and spleen T cells. Only a few T cell clones appeared in more than one patient, yet motif-based clustering showed tissue-specific repertoire signatures that were shared between patients. Which tissue TCRs were alloreactive or antigen-specific was not determined in the study, and some clones might have been persisting host cells.

The library was made by the immunoSEQ multiplex PCR assay. Adaptive Biotechnologies performed TCRbeta CDR3 sequencing at survey depth and reported CDR3 sequences, V/J genes, productive frequency, and template counts. Amplification of TCR beta CDR3 regions was performed from genomic DNA rather than from RNA. In the paper's pipeline: Jensen-Shannon divergence was used to quantify pairwise repertoire overlap between tissues, with a value of 1 meaning complete divergence and a value of 0 meaning identical repertoires. Tissues were clustered by single-linkage agglomerative hierarchical clustering of pairwise JSD values and displayed as dendrograms. GLIPH2 was applied to all patient samples using simulation_depth 1000, kmer_min_depth 3, and cdr3_length_cutoff 8, and only groups with more than two unique CDR3s were retained. A standardized tissue-overlap score was calculated by extrapolating Jaccard GLIPH-group overlap across patients to a standard repertoire size of 1000 clones. Linear mixed-effect models, with tissue as a fixed effect and individual as a random effect, were used to test how diversity related to clinical or experimental variables. TCRdb obtained this table from immuneACCESS and retained in-frame rearrangements with V and J assigned. These tables miss some clones; where compared with another copy, unresolved V genes account for less than half of the shortfall, and the remainder is unexplained. V and J calls and clone size are those listed in that table; D and trimming were worked out from the DNA. The sample table holds 1,000 or so clones, of which more than 45% were seen once. About 42% of the sample goes to the ten largest clones.

After removal of 0 bases from V and 3 bases from J, the junction retains 1 base not matched to a gene. As encoded in the germline V gene (reference sequence), CDR1 is KGHPV while CDR2 is FQNQEV. Spanning cysteine to phenylalanine, the CDR3 consists of 15 amino acids. The DNA covers only part of the CDR3, 42 bases in frame from base 1. The time point label here, explained by the study, means: mouse harvest day 14 after allogeneic transplant. Each mouse graft, delivered by tail vein injection, combined 10^6 splenic CD5+ T cells with 10^7 T-cell-depleted bone marrow cells. GVHD in mice was modeled with a major MHC-mismatch B6 (H2b) into BALB/c (H2d) model, and tissues were profiled at day 7 or 14. On day 7 or 14 post-transplant, mouse tissues and retro-orbital blood were harvested with separate sterile tools for each animal, and livers were flushed before harvest. Before genomic DNA isolation with the DNeasy Blood & Tissue Kit, mouse tissues were minced with razor blades in buffered saline.

The chain couples TRBV26 to TRBJ2-7, and 11 junction bases match TRBD2. The receptor's source is a female BALB/c mouse given C57BL/6 T cells with graft-versus-host disease after an allogeneic hematopoietic cell transplant. Specimen: spleen. The CDR3 has the sequence CASSLSGTGGYEQYF. Partial CDR3 DNA: TGTGCCAGCAGTCTGTCCGGGACTGGGGGCTATGAACAGTAC.